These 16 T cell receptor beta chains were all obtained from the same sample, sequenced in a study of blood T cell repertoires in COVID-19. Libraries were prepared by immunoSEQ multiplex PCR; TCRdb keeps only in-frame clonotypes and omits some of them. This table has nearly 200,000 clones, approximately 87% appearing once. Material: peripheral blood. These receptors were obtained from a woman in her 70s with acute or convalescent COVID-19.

CDR3 amino acids: CASSLAAGGGYGYTF. The CDR3 bases are TGTGCCAGCAGCTTAGCTGCAGGGGGCGGCTATGGCTACACCTTC. This chain links TRBV11-3 with TRBJ1-2; TRBD1 matches 8 bases. CDR1 is SGHNT, CDR2 YENEEA, per germline. CDR3 length: 15 amino acids. The J segment lost 4 bases and the V segment lost 1 base, leaving 5 bases of the junction unmatched.

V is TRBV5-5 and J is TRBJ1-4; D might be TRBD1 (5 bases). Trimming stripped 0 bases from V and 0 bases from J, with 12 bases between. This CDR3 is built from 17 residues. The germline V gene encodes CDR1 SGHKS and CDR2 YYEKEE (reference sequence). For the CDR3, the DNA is TGTGCCAGCAGCTTGGCAGGGTCTTCTGCAACTAATGAAAAACTGTTTTTT. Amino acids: CASSLAGSSATNEKLFF.

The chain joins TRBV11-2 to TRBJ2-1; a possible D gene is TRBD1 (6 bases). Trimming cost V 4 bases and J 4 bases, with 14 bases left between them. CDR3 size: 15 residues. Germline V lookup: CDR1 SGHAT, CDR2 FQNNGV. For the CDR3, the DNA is TGTGCCAGCAGCTCTACAGGGAAGGGGTACAATGAGCAGTTCTTC. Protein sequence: CASSSTGKGYNEQFF.

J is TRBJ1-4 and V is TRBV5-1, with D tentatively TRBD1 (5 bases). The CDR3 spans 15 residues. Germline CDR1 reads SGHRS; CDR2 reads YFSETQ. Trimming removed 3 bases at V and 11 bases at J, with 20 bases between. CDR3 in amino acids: CASSYLPQMGQKLFF. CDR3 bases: TGCGCCAGCAGCTACCTACCCCAAATGGGGCAGAAACTGTTTTTT.

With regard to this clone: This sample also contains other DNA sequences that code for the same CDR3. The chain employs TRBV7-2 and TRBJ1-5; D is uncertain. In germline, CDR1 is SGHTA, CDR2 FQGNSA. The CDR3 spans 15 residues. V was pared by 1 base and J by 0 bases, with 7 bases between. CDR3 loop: CASSLVSGSNQPQHF. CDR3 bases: TGTGCCAGCAGCTTAGTCTCCGGTAGCAATCAGCCCCAGCATTTT.

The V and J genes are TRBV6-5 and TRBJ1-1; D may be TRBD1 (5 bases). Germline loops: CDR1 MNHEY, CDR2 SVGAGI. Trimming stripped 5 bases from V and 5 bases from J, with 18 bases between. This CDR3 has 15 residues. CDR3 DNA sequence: TGTGCCAGCAGTCGACTACCCGGGGGTTATACTGAAGCTTTCTTT. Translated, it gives CASSRLPGGYTEAFF.

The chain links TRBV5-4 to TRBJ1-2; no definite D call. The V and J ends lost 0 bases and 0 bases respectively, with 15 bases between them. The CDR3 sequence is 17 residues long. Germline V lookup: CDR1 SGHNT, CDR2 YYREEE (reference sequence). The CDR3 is CASSLGRTGKANYGYTF. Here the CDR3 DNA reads TGTGCCAGCAGCTTGGGTAGGACGGGAAAAGCTAACTATGGCTACACCTTC.

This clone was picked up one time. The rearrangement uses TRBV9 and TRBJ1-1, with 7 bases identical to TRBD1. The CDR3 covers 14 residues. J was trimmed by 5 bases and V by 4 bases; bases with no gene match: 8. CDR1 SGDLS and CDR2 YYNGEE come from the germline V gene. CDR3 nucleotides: TGTGCCAGCAGCCTTGAGGGGGCAAGGACTGAAGCTTTCTTT. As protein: CASSLEGARTEAFF.

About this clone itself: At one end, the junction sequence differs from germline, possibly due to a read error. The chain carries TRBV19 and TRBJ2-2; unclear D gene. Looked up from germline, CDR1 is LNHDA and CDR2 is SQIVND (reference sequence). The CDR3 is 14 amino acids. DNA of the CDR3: TGTGCCAGTAGTCTAGAACTGAACACCGGGGAGCTGTTTTTT. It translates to CASSLELNTGELFF.

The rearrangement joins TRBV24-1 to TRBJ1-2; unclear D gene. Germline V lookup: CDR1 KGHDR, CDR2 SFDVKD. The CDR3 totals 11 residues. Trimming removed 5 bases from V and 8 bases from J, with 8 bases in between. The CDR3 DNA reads TGTGCCACCAGTGCTCGGGAGGGCTACACCTTC. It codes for CATSAREGYTF.

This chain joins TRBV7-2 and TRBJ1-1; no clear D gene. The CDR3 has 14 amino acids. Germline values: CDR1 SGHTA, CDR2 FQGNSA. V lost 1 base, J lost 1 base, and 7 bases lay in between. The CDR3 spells CASSLGVTNTEAFF. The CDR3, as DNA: TGTGCCAGCAGCTTAGGCGTAACGAACACTGAAGCTTTCTTT.

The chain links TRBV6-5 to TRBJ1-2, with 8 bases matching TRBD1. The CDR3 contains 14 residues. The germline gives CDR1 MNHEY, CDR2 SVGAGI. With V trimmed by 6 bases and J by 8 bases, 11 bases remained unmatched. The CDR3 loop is CASSPLDRAGGYTF. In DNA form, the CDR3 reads TGTGCCAGCAGCCCCTTGGACAGGGCGGGCGGCTACACCTTC.

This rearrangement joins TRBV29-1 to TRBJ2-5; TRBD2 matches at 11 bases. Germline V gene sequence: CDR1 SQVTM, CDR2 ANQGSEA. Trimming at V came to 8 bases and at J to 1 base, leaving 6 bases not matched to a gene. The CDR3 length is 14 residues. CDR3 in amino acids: CSIGTSGTQETQYF. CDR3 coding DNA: TGCAGCATAGGGACTAGCGGAACCCAAGAGACCCAGTACTTC.

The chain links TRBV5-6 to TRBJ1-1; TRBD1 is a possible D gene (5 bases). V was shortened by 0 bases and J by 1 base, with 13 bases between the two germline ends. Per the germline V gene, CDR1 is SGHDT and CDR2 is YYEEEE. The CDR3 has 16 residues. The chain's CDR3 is CASSLEGWGRNTEAFF. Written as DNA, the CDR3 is TGTGCCAGCAGCTTGGAGGGCTGGGGCAGGAACACTGAAGCTTTCTTT.

In DNA, the CDR3 is TGCGCCAGCAGCCAAGATATAAAGCGGGGGAGCTCCTACAATGAGCAGTTCTTC. This encodes CASSQDIKRGSSYNEQFF. The chain has TRBV4-3 and TRBJ2-1, with TRBD2 matching over 8 bases. This CDR3 comprises 18 residues. V trimming: 0 bases; J trimming: 0 bases; junction bases outside the gene matches: 7. In germline, CDR1 is LGHNA, CDR2 YSLEER.

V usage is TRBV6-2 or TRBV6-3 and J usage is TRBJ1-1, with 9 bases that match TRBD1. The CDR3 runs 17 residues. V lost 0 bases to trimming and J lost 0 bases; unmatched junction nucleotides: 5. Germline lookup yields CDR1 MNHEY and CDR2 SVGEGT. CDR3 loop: CASSYSTGTGMNTEAFF. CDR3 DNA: TGTGCCAGCAGTTACTCTACGGGGACAGGGATGAACACTGAAGCTTTCTTT.